What follows is one T cell receptor beta chain and its context. No antigen is known for it. The data originate from a study of cytomegalovirus exposure and HLA in healthy donors. General study points: The tendency of first-cohort TCR clusters to co-occur in the 100 to 150 validation repertoires emerged from a later analysis.

Generated by immunoSEQ multiplex PCR, the TCRdb table keeps only in-frame clones and is missing some. This sample carries approximately 120,000 clones, about 94% of them seen once, and the ten largest clones take around 1.3%. Among the 110 or so subjects of the validation cohort, separate from the approximately 700-subject first cohort, were the donors. The CDR3 is 17 amino acids. In germline, CDR1 is MGHRA, CDR2 YSYEKL. Trimming took 2 bases from V and 2 from J; bases not matched to a gene: 11. Input material: PBMCs. The chain employs TRBV4-1 and TRBJ2-5; 7 positions match TRBD2. This receptor was identified in a woman younger than 30 in good health and CMV-seronegative. CDR3 region: CASSQRTGSGGQETQYF. The CDR3 DNA follows: TGCGCCAGCAGCCAACGCACGGGATCGGGGGGACAAGAGACCCAGTACTTC.